Listed here are 13 T cell receptor beta chains from one sample, sequenced in a study of blood T cell repertoires in COVID-19. Produced via immunoSEQ multiplex PCR; TCRdb's table is partial and in-frame only. Of roughly 200,000 clones in the sample, about three quarters were seen once. The material sequenced was peripheral blood. The receptors come from a woman aged 45-65 years with active or convalescent COVID-19.

This clone turned up a few times. The chain has TRBV5-8 and TRBJ1-4; TRBD1 might be the D (6 bases). Trimming left V 4 bases short and J 8 bases short, with 15 bases between. Germline-derived CDR1 and CDR2 are SGHTS and YDEGEE. This CDR3 spans 14 amino acids. The CDR3 here is CASSVTGTAEKLFF. CDR3 sequence (DNA): TGTGCCAGCAGCGTTACAGGGACGGCGGAAAAACTGTTTTTT. Full variable domain (missing parts from reference TRBV5-8 and TRBJ1-4): EAGVTQSPTHLIKTRGQQATLRCSPISGHTSVYWYQQALGLGLQFLLWYDEGEERNRGNFPPRFSGRQFPNYSSELNVNALELEDSALYLCASSVTGTAEKLFFGSGTQLSVL.

This chain uses TRBV3-1 (or the pseudogene TRBV3-2) with TRBJ1-3, with unresolved D. The CDR3 extends over 15 amino acids. Per the germline V gene, CDR1 is LGHDT and CDR2 is YNNKEL (reference sequence). The ends were cut back, 3 bases at V and 0 bases at J, with 9 bases in the middle. CDR3 residues: CASSHRRSSGNTIYF. The CDR3 DNA reads TGTGCCAGCAGCCACCGACGGAGCTCTGGAAACACCATATATTTT.

The rearrangement uses TRBV7-8 and TRBJ2-7, with TRBD1 as a possible D gene (5 bases). V lost 3 bases and J lost 3, with 6 bases in between. This CDR3 contains 12 residues. CDR1 and CDR2 from the germline V gene are SGHVS and FQNEAQ. Here the CDR3 reads CASSLDNYEQYF. The DNA for the CDR3 is TGTGCCAGCAGCTTGGACAACTACGAGCAGTACTTC.

Only one count was recorded for this clone. The chain recombines TRBV7-9 with TRBJ1-4, with D possibly matching TRBD1 (5 bases). The CDR3 consists of 16 residues. V lost 0 bases to trimming and J lost 5 bases, with 13 bases between them. In germline, CDR1 is SEHNR, CDR2 FQNEAQ (reference sequence). This CDR3 reads CASSLAGMRGNEKLFF. The CDR3 bases are TGTGCCAGCAGCTTAGCGGGGATGCGGGGGAATGAAAAACTGTTTTTT.

The V call is TRBV7-9, the J call TRBJ1-6; D uncertain. Germline V gene sequence: CDR1 SEHNR, CDR2 FQNEAQ (reference sequence). V lost 5 bases and J lost 0, with 8 bases in between. This CDR3 is built from 15 residues. The CDR3: CASSPFSSYNSPLHF. In nucleotides, the CDR3 is TGTGCCAGCAGCCCCTTTTCCTCCTATAATTCACCCCTCCACTTT.

Written as DNA, the CDR3 is TGTGCCAGTACTTCAGGCTCCACTCGCACAGATACGCAGTATTTT. Its translation: CASTSGSTRTDTQYF. This chain connects TRBV19 to TRBJ2-3, with no clear D. The CDR3 runs 15 residues. In germline, CDR1 is LNHDA, CDR2 SQIVND (reference sequence). With 7 bases removed from V and 1 base from J, the gap between germline ends came to 15 bases.

This clone occurred once. CDR3 sequence reads: CASDPLSGRWDGYTF. The CDR3 region has the DNA TGTGCCAGCGATCCCCTTTCGGGGAGATGGGATGGCTACACCTTC. This sequence joins TRBV5-8 and TRBJ1-2; D remains ambiguous. From germline, CDR1 is SGHTS and CDR2 YDEGEE. The CDR3 has 15 amino acids. Between the trimmed V and J ends, which lost 7 bases and 6 bases, there was a span of 22 bases.

This chain connects TRBV28 to TRBJ1-5, with a weak D call TRBD1 (5 bases). CDR3 length: 15 amino acids. CDR1 and CDR2 from the germline V gene are MDHEN and SYDVKM. V shed 7 bases and J shed 4 bases, with 17 bases lying between them. The DNA of the CDR3 is TGTGCCAGCAACGGGAGAACAGGCCAAAATCAGCCCCAGCATTTT. It translates to CASNGRTGQNQPQHF.

The chain employs TRBV4-1 and TRBJ2-1; a possible D gene is TRBD2 (6 bases). The CDR3 spans 17 residues. The germline V and J ends were trimmed by 0 bases and 0 bases, with 12 bases remaining between them. CDR1 is MGHRA, CDR2 YSYEKL, per germline. The CDR3 reads CASSQEGGLSSYNEQFF. The CDR3 DNA follows: TGCGCCAGCAGCCAAGAGGGGGGTCTAAGCTCCTACAATGAGCAGTTCTTC.

V and J are TRBV7-2 and TRBJ2-7, with 10 bases fitting TRBD1. The CDR3 is made up of 18 amino acids. Germline V gene lookup returns CDR1 SGHTA and CDR2 FQGNSA. Losses at the gene ends were 1 base for V and 7 bases for J; bases not matched to a gene: 16. CDR3 sequence reads: CASSLGLSRGQGLGEQYF. CDR3 bases: TGTGCCAGCAGCTTAGGACTTTCGCGGGGACAGGGGCTGGGGGAGCAGTACTTC.

This clone was seen a single time. This chain uses TRBV30 with TRBJ1-4, with 12 bases aligning to TRBD1. V lost 3 bases and J lost 2; bases outside the gene matches: 7. Germline-derived CDR1 and CDR2 are GTSNPN and SVGIG (reference sequence). The CDR3 totals 17 residues. CDR3 sequence: CAWSAGTGGLTNEKLFF. The CDR3 DNA reads TGTGCCTGGAGCGCCGGGACAGGGGGCCTCACTAATGAAAAACTGTTTTTT. Full variable domain (rest looked up from reference TRBV30 and TRBJ1-4): SQTIHQWPATLVQPVGSPLSLECTVEGTSNPNLYWYRQAAGRGLQLLFYSVGIGQISSEVPQNLSASRPQDRQFILSSKKLLLSDSGFYLCAWSAGTGGLTNEKLFFGSGTQLSVL.

The rearrangement joins TRBV5-4 to TRBJ1-2, with 8 positions matching TRBD1. Trimming removed 3 bases from V and 10 bases from J; junction bases left unmatched: 14. The V gene's germline CDR1 is SGHNT and CDR2 YYREEE (reference sequence). This CDR3 comprises 15 residues. The CDR3 loop is CASSSQGGADSDYTF. CDR3 nucleotide sequence: TGTGCCAGCAGCTCACAGGGGGGGGCCGACTCCGACTACACCTTC.

The chain combines TRBV28 with TRBJ1-2; TRBD1 might be the D (5 bases). CDR3 length: 13 amino acids. CDR1 MDHEN and CDR2 SYDVKM come from the germline V gene. V was pared by 6 bases and J by 7 bases, with 15 bases between. Written as DNA, the CDR3 is TGTGCCAGCAGCTGGGGGAGGGGAGGTGGCTACACCTTC. Translated: CASSWGRGGGYTF.